These T cell receptor beta chains were read from a single sample in a study of PD-1 blockade in mismatch repair-deficient tumors. The table came from immunoSEQ multiplex PCR; TCRdb's copy has only in-frame clones and leaves some out. The sample holds roughly 79,000 clones, about 82% seen once. Material: peripheral blood, obtained 44 weeks after starting pembrolizumab. Receptors were obtained from an adult with mismatch repair-deficient cancer. Each CDR3 is given with its conserved first and last residue.

v_gene: TRBV5-4
j_gene: TRBJ1-2
CDR3aa: CASSDRKSYGYTF

v_gene: TRBV5-4
j_gene: TRBJ2-3
CDR3aa: CASSFIGDTDTQYF

v_gene: TRBV27
j_gene: TRBJ2-1
CDR3aa: CASSSGGTYNEQFF

v_gene: TRBV18
j_gene: TRBJ2-3
CDR3aa: CASSPIAEPTDTQYF

v_gene: TRBV6-5
j_gene: TRBJ1-5
CDR3aa: CASSSRGAVGQPQHF

v_gene: TRBV2
j_gene: TRBJ1-1
CDR3aa: CASAPSIDRNTEAFF

v_gene: TRBV27
j_gene: TRBJ1-5
CDR3aa: CASTSLQNHLYSNQPQHF

v_gene: TRBV11-3
j_gene: TRBJ1-5
CDR3aa: CASSLGERSAGGNQPQHF

v_gene: TRBV14
j_gene: TRBJ2-1
CDR3aa: CASSQDSGRPKFF

v_gene: TRBV18
j_gene: TRBJ2-7
CDR3aa: CASSPGTGLSYEQYF